This T cell receptor beta chain comes out of a study of T-cell memory formation after mild COVID-19. Study summary: For the most part, TCR clusters were specific to one donor. Study-level results: Pre-infection memory already had some responding clones, implying cross-reactive memory joined. Among CD4+ contracting clones, most were CM and EM, and CD8+ ones EMRA.

Regarding this clonotype: Antigen unknown.

MiXCR, applied by TCRdb to the 5' RACE reads, yields one record per CDR3 protein. The data hold about 560,000 distinct CDR3 sequences, with 17% observed a single time. The CDR3 covers 12 residues. Germline lookup yields CDR1 SQVTM and CDR2 ANQGSEA. V gave up 7 bases and J gave up 2 bases, with 11 bases separating them. This rearrangement joins TRBV29-1 to TRBJ1-1; D is ambiguous. The receptor comes from an adult woman who had mild COVID-19 (a few samples of this study predate the infection). Cell type and time point are not known. The sample comprised PBMCs or a T cell subset sorted from them (not recorded which). This CDR3 is CSGVGINTEAFF. CDR3 nucleotides: TGCAGCGGGGTCGGCATCAACACTGAAGCTTTCTTT.